The 10 T cell receptor beta chains reported below all come from one sample, sequenced in a study of blood T cell repertoires in COVID-19. Using immunoSEQ multiplex PCR, the repertoire was profiled, and TCRdb retains in-frame clones only, with some absent. The repertoire consists of 300,000 to 350,000 clones, with around nine tenths occurring once and the leading ten covering 6% to 8.5%. Sequencing was carried out using peripheral blood. The receptors were sampled from a woman in her sixties or seventies with COVID-19, enrolled during active disease.

The chain recombines TRBV28 with TRBJ1-2, with D tentatively TRBD1 (5 bases). Trimming took 6 bases from V and 4 from J, leaving 12 bases between them. The CDR3 covers 13 residues. Germline lookup yields CDR1 MDHEN and CDR2 SYDVKM. This chain's CDR3 is CASSLDKVYGYTF. For the CDR3, the DNA is TGTGCCAGCAGCTTGGACAAAGTCTATGGCTACACCTTC.

The chain couples TRBV7-2 to TRBJ2-3, with TRBD2 matching over 12 bases. The J segment lost 3 bases and the V segment lost 0 bases, leaving 4 bases of the junction unmatched. CDR3 size: 17 residues. The V gene's germline CDR1 is SGHTA and CDR2 FQGNSA. The CDR3 region is CASSLATSGGPTDTQYF. The CDR3 bases are TGTGCCAGCAGCTTAGCCACTAGCGGGGGGCCTACAGATACGCAGTATTTT.

The V gene is TRBV12-3 or TRBV12-4, the J gene TRBJ2-7, with D possibly TRBD2 on 5 matching bases. The CDR3 loop spans 13 amino acids. V lost 6 bases to trimming and J lost 3 bases, with 12 bases between them. The CDR3 sequence is CASSPARVYEQYF. Here the CDR3 DNA reads TGTGCCAGCAGCCCGGCGAGGGTCTACGAGCAGTACTTC.

The gene calls are TRBV5-1 and TRBJ1-4, with 7 bases matching TRBD1. V lost 4 bases and J lost 8; bases outside the gene matches: 8. The CDR3 has 14 residues. The V gene's germline CDR1 is SGHRS and CDR2 YFSETQ. The CDR3 bases are TGCGCCAGCAGCCCGGACTCAGGGGGGGAAAAACTGTTTTTT. It encodes CASSPDSGGEKLFF.

The genes are TRBV2 and TRBJ1-4; TRBD1 might be the D (6 bases). Between the trimmed V and J ends, which lost 8 bases and 4 bases, there was a span of 14 bases. This CDR3 contains 14 residues. The germline gives CDR1 SNHLY, CDR2 FYNNEI. The CDR3 DNA is TGTGCCAGCCAACGGGACAATGGTAATGAAAAACTGTTTTTT. The encoded protein is CASQRDNGNEKLFF.

This clone is a singleton in its sample. The J gene is TRBJ1-3, the V gene TRBV7-2, with TRBD1 identical over 8 bases. J gave up 4 bases and V 1 base, and 6 bases lay outside the gene matches. This CDR3 contains 16 residues. Germline CDR1 and CDR2: SGHTA and FQGNSA. The CDR3 nucleotides read TGTGCCAGCAGCTTAGGGCAGGGGGCAGGAGGAAACACCATATATTTT. It encodes CASSLGQGAGGNTIYF. Combining the CDR3 with reference TRBV7-2 and TRBJ1-3 gives the whole variable domain GAGVSQSPSNKVTEKGKDVELRCDPISGHTALYWYRQSLGQGLEFLIYFQGNSAPDKSGLPSDRFSAERTGGSVSTLTIQRTQQEDSAVYLCASSLGQGAGGNTIYFGEGSWLTVV.

The V call is TRBV7-9, the J call TRBJ2-2; 11 positions agree with TRBD2. CDR1 is SEHNR and CDR2 is FQNEAQ in the germline V gene (reference sequence). The CDR3 extends over 18 amino acids. Trimming removed 4 bases from V and 3 bases from J; junction bases left unmatched: 10. The CDR3 region has the DNA TGTGCCAGCAGCTCCATCCCCTTGACTAGCGGGGACACCGGGGAGCTGTTTTTT. As protein: CASSSIPLTSGDTGELFF.

The chain employs TRBV27 and TRBJ2-2; 9 nucleotides agree with TRBD1. CDR1 MNHEY and CDR2 SMNVEV come from the germline V gene (reference sequence). V was pared by 5 bases and J by 4 bases, with 8 bases of the junction left unmatched. The CDR3 runs 16 residues. The CDR3 is CASSPQGAMITGELFF. Written as DNA, the CDR3 is TGTGCCAGCAGTCCACAGGGGGCGATGATCACCGGGGAGCTGTTTTTT.

The rearrangement uses TRBV10-2 and TRBJ1-1; D gene ambiguous. The CDR3 runs 11 residues. Germline CDR1 reads WSHSY; CDR2 reads SAAADI. V lost 8 bases and J lost 8, with 12 bases in between. The CDR3 sequence: CASPGKGEAFF. CDR3 DNA: TGCGCCAGCCCCGGGAAAGGGGAAGCTTTCTTT.

This chain uses TRBV2 with TRBJ2-2, with 7 positions matching TRBD1. The CDR3 totals 15 residues. Germline CDR1 SNHLY, CDR2 FYNNEI. Germline trimming cut 6 bases from V and 5 bases from J; bases unmatched to any gene: 9. The CDR3 protein is CASRVTGMGTGELFF. The CDR3 DNA reads TGTGCCAGCAGGGTGACAGGGATGGGGACCGGGGAGCTGTTTTTT.